This is a list of T cell receptor beta chains from one sample in a study of shared clonotypes between healthy human individuals. Data came from immunoSEQ multiplex PCR; TCRdb stores just in-frame clones and leaves some out. The table includes 1.5 million to 2.5 million clones, 85% to 95% detected once. Sequenced sample: naive CD8+ T cells sorted from blood. All receptors derive from a man aged 18 to 29 in good health. Both conserved end residues are part of each CDR3. The order of the fields is V gene, J gene, D gene, CDR3 length, clone size, CDR3 protein, CDR3 DNA. A D gene is named only where the DNA matches it firmly. Size tells how often a clone was seen (once, few, many) or the class of an expanded clone, and some rows leave it out.

>TRBV6-9|TRBJ2-7|TRBD1|15|.
CASSADRRATYEQYF
TGTGCCAGCAGTGCGGACAGGCGCGCGACCTACGAGCAGTACTTC
>TRBV19|TRBJ2-7|.|12|.
CASSTALHEQYF
TGTGCCAGTAGTACCGCCCTCCACGAGCAGTACTTC
>TRBV5-6|TRBJ2-7|TRBD2|15|.
CASSLWTSAVYEQYF
TGTGCCAGCAGCTTATGGACTAGCGCCGTATACGAGCAGTACTTC
>TRBV27|TRBJ2-5|.|14|.
CASSASGAQETQYF
TGTGCCAGCAGTGCCTCAGGGGCGCAAGAGACCCAGTACTTC
>TRBV27|TRBJ1-1|.|14|.
CASSPRAFITEAFF
TGTGCCAGCAGTCCCCGGGCGTTTATCACTGAAGCTTTCTTT
>TRBV7-2|TRBJ2-1|.|17|.
CASSLADGRSSYNEQFF
TGTGCCAGCAGCTTAGCGGATGGGAGAAGCTCCTACAATGAGCAGTTCTTC
>TRBV11-3|TRBJ2-3|.|18|once
CASSPRSGASPSTDTQYF
TGTGCCAGCAGCCCGCGATCGGGGGCCTCTCCTAGCACAGATACGCAGTATTTT
>TRBV30|TRBJ2-1|.|12|few
CAWGDSSNEQFF
TGTGCCTGGGGTGACAGTAGCAATGAGCAGTTCTTC
>TRBV7-9|TRBJ2-7|.|14|.
CASSLVGGPDEQYF
TGTGCCAGCAGCTTAGTAGGCGGTCCGGACGAGCAGTACTTC
>TRBV12-5|TRBJ2-7|.|13|.
CASGSGSSYEQYF
TGTGCTAGTGGTTCAGGGAGCTCCTACGAGCAGTACTTC
>TRBV27|TRBJ1-6|.|13|.
CASSVYLSSPLHF
TGTGCCAGCAGTGTCTACCTGAGTTCACCCCTCCACTTT
>TRBV27|TRBJ2-3|.|16|.
CASSPSGGELADTQYF
TGTGCCAGCAGTCCCTCAGGGGGGGAGTTGGCAGATACGCAGTATTTT
>TRBV7-6|TRBJ2-7|TRBD2|19|.
CASSLGTAGTSGRAFEQYF
TGTGCCAGCAGCTTAGGGACAGCCGGGACTAGCGGGAGGGCCTTCGAGCAGTACTTC
>TRBV19|TRBJ2-3|TRBD2|14|.
CASSIIPGGDTQYF
TGTGCCAGTAGTATAATACCGGGAGGAGATACGCAGTATTTT
>TRBV20-1|TRBJ2-3|.|11|.
CSVPTTDTQYF
TGCAGTGTCCCTACCACAGATACGCAGTATTTT
>TRBV7-9|TRBJ2-5|.|16|.
CASSPSGRDLKGTQYF
TGTGCCAGCAGCCCCTCCGGTAGGGACCTCAAGGGGACCCAGTACTTC
>TRBV2|TRBJ1-5|.|14|.
CASSEEWGNQPQHF
TGTGCCAGCAGTGAGGAGTGGGGAAATCAGCCCCAGCATTTT
>TRBV6-6|TRBJ1-2|.|14|.
CASSFAGTNYGYTF
TGTGCCAGCAGCTTTGCTGGCACCAACTATGGCTACACCTTC
>TRBV10-1|TRBJ2-3|.|15|.
CASSAGRGKTDTQYF
TGCGCCAGCAGTGCGGGCAGGGGAAAAACAGATACGCAGTATTTT
>TRBV4-3|TRBJ1-1|.|15|.
CASSPWTDANTEAFF
TGCGCCAGCAGCCCCTGGACGGACGCCAACACTGAAGCTTTCTTT
>TRBV5-6|TRBJ1-6|.|14|.
CASSWDGGNSPLHF
TGTGCCAGCAGTTGGGACGGGGGAAATTCACCCCTCCACTTT
>TRBV5-6|TRBJ2-2|TRBD2|16|.
CASSLSLAGETGELFF
TGTGCCAGCAGCTTGTCGTTAGCGGGGGAAACCGGGGAGCTGTTTTTT
>TRBV6-5|TRBJ2-7|.|15|once
CASSYGPQGFNEQYF
TGTGCCAGCAGTTACGGTCCCCAGGGGTTCAACGAGCAGTACTTC
>TRBV7-8|TRBJ2-5|.|14|.
CASSLAGLEETQYF
TGTGCCAGCAGCTTAGCGGGGCTAGAAGAGACCCAGTACTTC